This passage covers 27 T cell receptor beta chains from one sample sequenced in a study of blood T cell repertoires in COVID-19. Profiled with immunoSEQ multiplex PCR; TCRdb holds only in-frame clones, not every one. The sample consists of roughly 360,000 clones, around 87% of them appearing once. Material: PBMCs or T cells enriched from blood (not recorded which). The receptors were gathered from a woman in her twenties or thirties with acute COVID-19.

The rearrangement links TRBV5-5 to TRBJ1-6; D remains unclear. The CDR3 spans 16 residues. V was clipped by 2 bases and J by 0 bases, with 9 bases between them. Per the germline V gene, CDR1 is SGHKS and CDR2 is YYEKEE (reference sequence). The CDR3 sequence: CASSLAWSSYNSPLHF. CDR3 DNA: TGTGCCAGCAGCTTAGCCTGGAGCTCCTATAATTCACCCCTCCACTTT. Full variable domain (missing parts from reference TRBV5-5 and TRBJ1-6): DAGVTQSPTHLIKTRGQQVTLRCSPISGHKSVSWYQQVLGQGPQFIFQYYEKEERGRGNFPDRFSARQFPNYSSELNVNALLLGDSALYLCASSLAWSSYNSPLHFGNGTRLTVT.

In this sample, this clone turned up a few times. The chain recombines TRBV7-2 with TRBJ2-5; 7 bases are shared with TRBD1. V lost 5 bases, J lost 7 bases, and 25 bases stayed unmatched. The CDR3 sequence is 19 residues long. Germline lookup yields CDR1 SGHTA and CDR2 FQGNSA. The CDR3 DNA reads TGTGCCAGCAGCCCGCCCCCGGGACAGTCCCCTGCTCGATTGGGGACCCAGTACTTC. Protein sequence: CASSPPPGQSPARLGTQYF.

The V call is TRBV28, the J call TRBJ1-2; D is uncertain. Germline V gene data show CDR1 as MDHEN and CDR2 as SYDVKM. This CDR3 is built from 13 residues. Trimming cost V 7 bases and J 5 bases, with 14 bases left between them. The CDR3 region has the DNA TGTGCCAGCACCATCGGTGGGAGTTATGGCTACACCTTC. The encoded protein is CASTIGGSYGYTF.

Turning to this clone: The same CDR3 also results from other DNA sequences found in this sample. The CDR3 bases are TGTGCCAGCTCACCGGGGACAGGGGTGGACACTGAAGCTTTCTTT. This sequence encodes CASSPGTGVDTEAFF. The rearrangement links TRBV18 to TRBJ1-1, with 10 bases lining up with TRBD1. CDR1 and CDR2 (germline): KGHSH, LQKENI. With 3 bases clipped from V and 3 bases from J, the junction kept 4 bases outside the gene matches. The length of the CDR3 is 15 residues.

This clone was seen a handful of times. The chain couples TRBV6-4 to TRBJ1-6; 9 bases align to TRBD1. The trim removed 8 bases at V and 6 bases at J, leaving 11 bases unmatched. The germline V gene encodes CDR1 MRHNA and CDR2 SNTAGT. CDR3 length: 16 residues. The DNA for the CDR3 is TGTGCCAGCCATAGAACAGGGGGCGCGGGTAATTCACCCCTCCACTTT. Its translation: CASHRTGGAGNSPLHF.

The CDR3, as DNA: TGTGCCAGCAGCCCTCCGGGACAGGGGGCGGGCACCGGGGAGCTGTTTTTT. Protein: CASSPPGQGAGTGELFF. V and J are TRBV7-3 and TRBJ2-2, with TRBD1 matching 12 bases. V lost 5 bases, J lost 4 bases, and 8 bases stayed unmatched. Germline lookup yields CDR1 SGHTA and CDR2 FQGTGA. The CDR3 is 17 residues long.

The V and J genes are TRBV5-1 and TRBJ1-1; D gene uncertain. The V end lost 0 bases, the J end lost 3 bases, and 9 bases lay between the germline ends. The CDR3 consists of 14 residues. Germline V CDR1 and CDR2: SGHRS, YFSETQ. The CDR3 sequence is CASSLVIADTEAFF. The CDR3 DNA is TGCGCCAGCAGCTTGGTAATCGCGGACACTGAAGCTTTCTTT.

The chain links TRBV9 to TRBJ2-2; 9 nucleotides agree with TRBD1. J gave up 4 bases and V 6 bases, and 4 bases lay outside the gene matches. CDR1 and CDR2 from the germline V gene are SGDLS and YYNGEE. CDR3 length: 14 amino acids. CDR3 coding DNA: TGTGCCAGCACCGGACAGGGGAGCACCGGGGAGCTGTTTTTT. Its translation: CASTGQGSTGELFF.

This chain connects TRBV9 to TRBJ2-7, with 10 bases fitting TRBD2. This CDR3 is built from 15 residues. Germline values: CDR1 SGDLS, CDR2 YYNGEE. J gave up 5 bases and V 5 bases, and 10 bases lay outside the gene matches. CDR3 amino acids: CASSAGGTSENEQYF. CDR3 sequence (DNA): TGTGCCAGCAGTGCTGGAGGGACTAGCGAAAACGAGCAGTACTTC.

The chain employs TRBV18 and TRBJ1-4; 7 bases match TRBD1. The CDR3 length is 18 residues. Trimming removed 3 bases from V and 7 bases from J; junction bases left unmatched: 17. Germline V gene lookup returns CDR1 KGHSH and CDR2 LQKENI. CDR3 nucleotides: TGTGCCAGCTCACCGAGTTCGACAGGGAGCGAATTGAGTGAAAAACTGTTTTTT. Its translation is CASSPSSTGSELSEKLFF.

The V and J genes are TRBV5-1 and TRBJ1-1; 8 bases are shared with TRBD1. V shed 4 bases, J shed 8 bases, and the junction held 10 bases outside the gene matches. CDR3 length: 14 residues. Germline V CDR1 and CDR2: SGHRS, YFSETQ. The CDR3 DNA follows: TGCGCCAGCAGCGCCGGACAGGGCGCTGTAGAAGCTTTCTTT. This gives the protein CASSAGQGAVEAFF.

The chain uses TRBV5-1 and TRBJ1-1; D unresolved. Looked up from germline, CDR1 is SGHRS and CDR2 is YFSETQ. V gave up 5 bases and J gave up 3 bases, with 14 bases separating them. The CDR3 consists of 14 residues. CDR3 DNA: TGCGCCAGCAGACGTCAAACCCCGGACACTGAAGCTTTCTTT. Its translation: CASRRQTPDTEAFF.

CDR3 nucleotide sequence: TGTGCCAGCAGCAAAGGGCAAAGACAGGGAATCCGAATAGCCTATGGCTACACCTTC. As protein: CASSKGQRQGIRIAYGYTF. The chain joins TRBV21-1 to TRBJ1-2; the table's D gene call, TRBD1, was not cross checked with the DNA. TRBV21-1 is tagged as a pseudogene. The CDR3 runs 19 residues.

The gene calls are TRBV19 and TRBJ2-7, with 8 bases that match TRBD2. The junction had 8 bases not matched to a gene; V was cut back by 5 bases and J by 2 bases. Germline CDR1 LNHDA, CDR2 SQIVND (reference sequence). The CDR3 runs 15 residues. CDR3 coding DNA: TGTGCCAGTAGTGCCCCCGGGACTAGGGCCTACGAGCAGTACTTC. Residues: CASSAPGTRAYEQYF.

The chain is built from TRBV10-1 and TRBJ2-3; no clear D. The CDR3 totals 14 residues. Germline assignment: CDR1 WNHNN and CDR2 SYGVQD (reference sequence). Trimming stripped 3 bases from V and 2 bases from J, with 9 bases between. The CDR3 loop is CASSDQAITDTQYF. CDR3 DNA: TGCGCCAGCAGTGATCAGGCGATCACAGATACGCAGTATTTT.

The rearrangement uses TRBV5-4 and TRBJ2-1, with 11 bases aligning to TRBD2. J was trimmed by 6 bases and V by 1 base; bases with no gene match: 9. Germline lookup yields CDR1 SGHNT and CDR2 YYREEE (reference sequence). This CDR3 comprises 17 residues. CDR3 sequence: CASSLPVAGGPGNEQFF. Here the CDR3 DNA reads TGTGCCAGCAGCTTGCCCGTAGCGGGGGGGCCGGGCAATGAGCAGTTCTTC.

The J gene is TRBJ2-7, the V gene TRBV9, with TRBD2 identical over 9 bases. Unmatched junction bases numbered 9, after V lost 4 bases and J lost 4 bases. The germline CDR1 and CDR2 sequences are SGDLS and YYNGEE. The CDR3 length is 15 residues. The CDR3 here is CASSQGLASQYEQYF. For the CDR3, the DNA is TGTGCCAGCAGCCAAGGACTAGCGAGCCAATACGAGCAGTACTTC.

The chain carries TRBV3-1 (or the pseudogene TRBV3-2) and TRBJ2-6; D is ambiguous. V was shortened by 0 bases and J by 0 bases, with 6 bases between the two germline ends. CDR1 and CDR2 (germline): LGHDT, YNNKEL (reference sequence). This CDR3 contains 16 residues. CDR3 protein: CASSQEWASGANVLTF. CDR3 coding DNA: TGTGCCAGCAGCCAAGAGTGGGCCTCTGGGGCCAACGTCCTGACTTTC.

The table lists this clone with a count of one. V is TRBV6-1 and J is TRBJ1-1; a possible D gene is TRBD1 (6 bases). This CDR3 contains 15 residues. The V end lost 3 bases, the J end lost 6 bases, and 17 bases lay between the germline ends. Germline V CDR1 and CDR2: MNHNS, SASEGT. CDR3 nucleotides: TGTGCCAGCAGTGACCCAGGGGACGGGGAGTCTGAAGCTTTCTTT. Its protein is CASSDPGDGESEAFF.

Comment on this clone: One junction end does not reproduce the germline sequence, and a read error may be involved. The chain carries TRBV7-9 and TRBJ1-4; D remains ambiguous. CDR1 is SEHNR, CDR2 FQNEAQ, per germline (reference sequence). The CDR3 spans 14 residues. The DNA for the CDR3 is TGTGCCAGCAGCATAGCCGGGGTTTCTGAAAAACTGTTTTTT. It encodes CASSIAGVSEKLFF.

The chain combines TRBV30 with TRBJ1-4; D possibly corresponds to TRBD1 (6 bases). The CDR3 totals 14 residues. Germline V gene sequence: CDR1 GTSNPN, CDR2 SVGIG (reference sequence). V was trimmed by 5 bases and J by 7 bases, leaving 17 bases between them. The DNA for the CDR3 is TGTGCCTGGGGACCAGGGGTCTCGGGTGAAAAACTGTTTTTT. This encodes CAWGPGVSGEKLFF. The full variable domain, with the rest looked up from reference TRBV30 and TRBJ1-4, is SQTIHQWPATLVQPVGSPLSLECTVEGTSNPNLYWYRQAAGRGLQLLFYSVGIGQISSEVPQNLSASRPQDRQFILSSKKLLLSDSGFYLCAWGPGVSGEKLFFGSGTQLSVL.

This chain connects TRBV12-5 to TRBJ1-5, with D possibly being TRBD1 (5 bases). V lost 7 bases and J 9 bases, leaving 19 bases between the germline ends. Germline CDR1 LGHNT, CDR2 FRNRAP. The CDR3 covers 14 residues. Here the CDR3 reads CASASDGGIGPQHF. The CDR3 DNA reads as TGTGCTAGTGCCTCGGACGGGGGGATCGGGCCCCAGCATTTT.

This rearrangement joins TRBV19 to TRBJ1-2, with 10 bases aligning to TRBD1. CDR1 is LNHDA and CDR2 is SQIVND in the germline V gene (reference sequence). This CDR3 has 17 amino acids. V gave up 7 bases and J gave up 3 bases; unmatched junction bases: 14. The CDR3 sequence is CASTIGQGGRLDYGYTF. The CDR3, as DNA: TGTGCCAGTACTATCGGACAGGGGGGGCGATTAGACTATGGCTACACCTTC.

This sequence joins TRBV5-1 and TRBJ2-7; 12 positions agree with TRBD2. CDR1 and CDR2 from the germline V gene are SGHRS and YFSETQ. V lost 3 bases, J lost 2 bases, and 3 bases stayed unmatched. This CDR3 comprises 15 residues. CDR3 region: CASSWTSGATYEQYF. The CDR3 region has the DNA TGCGCCAGCAGCTGGACTAGCGGGGCGACCTACGAGCAGTACTTC. The full variable domain, with the rest looked up from reference TRBV5-1 and TRBJ2-7, is KAGVTQTPRYLIKTRGQQVTLSCSPISGHRSVSWYQQTPGQGLQFLFEYFSETQRNKGNFPGRFSGRQFSNSRSEMNVSTLELGDSALYLCASSWTSGATYEQYFGPGTRLTVT.

The J gene is TRBJ2-2, the V gene TRBV24-1, with 7 bases identical to TRBD2. Germline CDR1 reads KGHDR; CDR2 reads SFDVKD. The J segment lost 3 bases and the V segment lost 8 bases, leaving 5 bases of the junction unmatched. CDR3 length equals 14 residues. The CDR3 is CATMTSKDTGELFF. Written as DNA, the CDR3 is TGTGCCACCATGACTAGCAAGGACACCGGGGAGCTGTTTTTT.

The rearrangement links TRBV7-8 to TRBJ2-7; the D is unclear. Trimming stripped 1 base from V and 3 bases from J, with 4 bases between. CDR1 and CDR2 (germline): SGHVS, FQNEAQ. The CDR3 contains 12 residues. Here the CDR3 DNA reads TGTGCCAGCAGCTTAGGCGACTACGAGCAGTACTTC. This sequence encodes CASSLGDYEQYF. The whole variable domain, remainder taken from reference TRBV7-8 and TRBJ2-7, is GAGVSQSPRYKVAKRGQDVALRCDPISGHVSLFWYQQALGQGPEFLTYFQNEAQLDKSGLPSDRFFAERPEGSVSTLKIQRTQQEDSAVYLCASSLGDYEQYFGPGTRLTVT.

This sequence joins TRBV12-3 or TRBV12-4 and TRBJ2-5; D might be TRBD1 (6 bases). The CDR3 consists of 13 residues. The V gene lost 3 bases and the J gene lost 5 bases, with 10 bases spanning the gap. The CDR3 DNA sequence: TGTGCCAGCAGTTTCTGGGGGCTGGAGACCCAGTACTTC. It yields the protein CASSFWGLETQYF.